This TCR beta chain was retrieved from a study of beta chain features in type 1 diabetes. Study findings and constraints: For type 1 diabetes patients, VDJ junctions showed fewer insertions and more deletions.

The CDR3 totals 16 residues. Germline V lookup: CDR1 MGHDK, CDR2 SYGVNS. The trim removed 2 bases at V and 2 bases at J, leaving 6 bases unmatched. Expressed TCRB transcripts were sequenced because the isolated RNA had all been reverse transcribed beforehand. Method: immunoSEQ multiplex PCR; TCRdb's copy keeps in-frame clones and lacks some. The sample includes 810,000 or so clones, roughly a sixth seen only once; the top ten take 0.02% to 0.025%. This clone was found a few times. No antigen is known for it. This TCR came from a young woman in good health. This chain joins TRBV25-1 and TRBJ2-4, with 7 bases aligning to TRBD1. Sequenced input: naive CD4+ T cells from blood. This chain's CDR3 is CASSERGQGTKNIQYF. CDR3 DNA sequence: TGTGCCAGCAGTGAAAGGGGGCAGGGGACCAAAAACATTCAGTACTTC.